This T cell receptor (beta chain) came from a study of blood T cell repertoires in COVID-19. At the level of the study: The samples span acute and convalescent COVID-19 from the United States, Italy and Spain. PBMCs, B-cell-depleted T cells, or T cells were the source of the cDNA or gDNA that made up the material.

V gave up 1 base and J gave up 3 bases, with 9 bases separating them. Germline-derived CDR1 and CDR2 are KGHDR and SFDVKD. The CDR3 loop spans 15 amino acids. This table comes from immunoSEQ multiplex PCR, and its TCRdb copy is limited to in-frame clones, with some not included. Counted here are about 59,000 clones, approximately 79% occurring once; the ten biggest clones make up approximately 3.4%. The chain carries TRBV24-1 and TRBJ1-5; D is unresolved. The sample consisted of peripheral blood. The TCR sequence derives from a man aged 60-69 years with acute or convalescent COVID-19. CDR3 bases: TGTGCCACCAGTGATTTATCGGGGAACAATCAGCCCCAGCATTTT. It encodes CATSDLSGNNQPQHF.